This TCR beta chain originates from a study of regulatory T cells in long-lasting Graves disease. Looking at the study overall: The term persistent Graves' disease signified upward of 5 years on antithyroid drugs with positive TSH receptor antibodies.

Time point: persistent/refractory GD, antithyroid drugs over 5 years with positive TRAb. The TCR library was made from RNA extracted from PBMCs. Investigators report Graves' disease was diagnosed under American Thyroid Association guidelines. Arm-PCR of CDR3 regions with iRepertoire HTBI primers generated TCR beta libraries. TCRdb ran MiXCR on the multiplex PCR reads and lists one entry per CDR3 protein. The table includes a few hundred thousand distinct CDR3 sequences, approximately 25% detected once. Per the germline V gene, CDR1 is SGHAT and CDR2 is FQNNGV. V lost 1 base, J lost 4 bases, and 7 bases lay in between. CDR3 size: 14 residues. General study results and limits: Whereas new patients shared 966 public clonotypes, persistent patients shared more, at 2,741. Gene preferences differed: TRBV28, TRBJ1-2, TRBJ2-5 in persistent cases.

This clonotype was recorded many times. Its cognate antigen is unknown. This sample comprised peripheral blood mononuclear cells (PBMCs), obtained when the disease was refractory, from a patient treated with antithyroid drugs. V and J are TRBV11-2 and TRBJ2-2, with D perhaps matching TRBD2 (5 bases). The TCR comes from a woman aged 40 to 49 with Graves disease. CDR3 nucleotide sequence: TGTGCCAGCAGCTTAGCCCGGGGCACCGGGGAGCTGTTTTTT. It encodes CASSLARGTGELFF. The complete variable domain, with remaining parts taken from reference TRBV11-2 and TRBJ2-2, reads EAGVAQSPRYKIIEKRQSVAFWCNPISGHATLYWYQQILGQGPKLLIQFQNNGVVDDSQLPKDRFSAERLKGVDSTLKIQPAKLEDSAVYLCASSLARGTGELFFGEGSRLTVL.